This T cell receptor (beta chain) comes out of a study of T cell responses to AZD1222 COVID-19 vaccine. General study results and limits: Baseline seropositivity characterized only six AZD1222 recipients.

Clones were sequenced by immunoSEQ multiplex PCR, and TCRdb holds only the in-frame ones, with some missing. The sample holds about 100,000 clones, over 85% seen once. As for this clone: Its antigen is unknown.

This material consisted of peripheral blood, taken on day 0 of MenACWY control vaccination. This receptor was identified in an adult in good health.

CDR3 DNA sequence: TGTGCCAGCAGCTTAGTTAAGTACGAGCAGTACTTC. It specifies CASSLVKYEQYF. V is TRBV7-2 and J is TRBJ2-7; no clear D gene. CDR3 length: 12 residues. Germline values: CDR1 SGHTA, CDR2 FQGNSA. Trimming removed 1 base from V and 4 bases from J, with 5 bases in between.